Sequencing of this TCR beta chain was carried out in a study of blood T cells in healthy people across ages. This CDR3 spans 14 amino acids. V gave up 6 bases and J gave up 11 bases, with 22 bases separating them. CDR1 and CDR2 from the germline V gene are LNHNV and YYDKDF (reference sequence). A sample-barcoded 5' primer and a J-beta primer mix were used in a second PCR of roughly 7 to 11 cycles. Each CDR3 protein gets one entry after TCRdb re-called the 5' RACE reads with MiXCR. The table has 1.5 million or so distinct CDR3 sequences, 42% seen once. This chain uses TRBV15 with TRBJ2-5; D may be TRBD2 (6 bases). The specimen was blood. This sequence was found in a woman aged 18-29 years in good health. This CDR3 reads CATRGDRGSKGQYF. The CDR3 DNA reads TGTGCCACCAGAGGCGATCGGGGGAGTAAGGGGCAGTACTTC.